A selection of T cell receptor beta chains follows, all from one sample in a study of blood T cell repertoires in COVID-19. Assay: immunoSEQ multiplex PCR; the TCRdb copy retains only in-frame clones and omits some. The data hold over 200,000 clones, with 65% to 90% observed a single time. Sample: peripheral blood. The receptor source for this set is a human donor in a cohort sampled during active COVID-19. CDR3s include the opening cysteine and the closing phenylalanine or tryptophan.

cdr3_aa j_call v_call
CASSPISEGEKLFF TRBJ1-4 TRBV18
CASSLGLDYDEQFF TRBJ2-1 TRBV5-6
CATSDSGAGVLYNEQFF TRBJ2-1 TRBV24-1
CASSLAGFPRSWTQYF TRBJ2-3 TRBV27
CASSYSGSLTDTQYF TRBJ2-3 TRBV6-6
CASSTGLAGLYEQYF TRBJ2-7 TRBV7-9
CASSTRDTFYNSPLHF TRBJ1-6 TRBV19
CASSFLGGGRSYEQYF TRBJ2-7 TRBV28
CATSRDNWEGGNTEAFF TRBJ1-1 TRBV15
CASSSPRTSTETQYF TRBJ2-5 TRBV7-2
CASSFGGPWSDTQYF TRBJ2-3 TRBV5-5
CAWSRDRGYTGELFF TRBJ2-2 TRBV30
CASSLETGGSSPLHF TRBJ1-6 TRBV7-9
CASSPRQGATNEKLFF TRBJ1-4 TRBV18
CASSLSGGNQPQHF TRBJ1-5 TRBV5-1
CASSLTSGGQETQYF TRBJ2-5 TRBV5-4
CASSYRAGKGLYEQYF TRBJ2-7 TRBV6-2/TRBV6-3
CASRLQTGNSYEQYF TRBJ2-7 TRBV5-1
CASSLTSGRINNEQFF TRBJ2-1 TRBV7-3
CAISEMTGGYGYTF TRBJ1-2 TRBV10-3
CASSVLLAGRGDEQYF TRBJ2-7 TRBV5-1
CASSESRTSDEQYF TRBJ2-7 TRBV10-2
CASSTRDTNSYEQYF TRBJ2-7 TRBV7-6
CASSQGGVGADTQYF TRBJ2-3 TRBV4-3
CASSYGAEQFF TRBJ2-1 TRBV6-6
CASSRGLAGTETQYF TRBJ2-5 TRBV5-6
CASSSTGNYEQYF TRBJ2-7 TRBV18
CASTLGLAGDNEQFF TRBJ2-1 TRBV19
CASRPGLNTEAFF TRBJ1-1 TRBV28
CASSPQLANEQFF TRBJ2-1 TRBV4-2
CASSSGQLQYF TRBJ2-7 TRBV7-2
CASTTRQSNSPLHF TRBJ1-6 TRBV19
CASSFNRDNEQFF TRBJ2-1 TRBV7-2
CASSPARGADTQYF TRBJ2-3 TRBV18
CASSQELEQFF TRBJ2-1 TRBV4-2
CASSPSGISYNEQFF TRBJ2-1 TRBV28
CATSDWEGNEQYF TRBJ2-7 TRBV24-1
CASSARQGYEQYF TRBJ2-7 TRBV7-9
CASSQTGDYEQYF TRBJ2-7 TRBV4-1
CASKHQARESNQPQHF TRBJ1-5 TRBV21-1
CASSSRTVDNSPLHF TRBJ1-6 TRBV7-8
CASSPGTGRYQPQHF TRBJ1-5 TRBV5-6
CASSPHFGTSGNNEQFF TRBJ2-1 TRBV3-1/TRBV3-2
CASSQTGTSVEQYF TRBJ2-7 TRBV4-3
CASSQGPGSYEQYF TRBJ2-7 TRBV4-3
CASSVDRGRARGEQFF TRBJ2-1 TRBV9
CASSLSILLAGADTQYF TRBJ2-3 TRBV27
CAWSPGTPPYEQYF TRBJ2-7 TRBV30
CSGKDSEAEKLFF TRBJ1-4 TRBV29-1
CASSPAAPYEQYF TRBJ2-7 TRBV7-3
CASSLADREEAKNIQYF TRBJ2-4 TRBV7-8
CASRPGSSGNYNEQFF TRBJ2-1 TRBV19
CASSQVLAGVSKEQYF TRBJ2-7 TRBV4-2
CASSPGYGYTF TRBJ1-2 TRBV9
CASSLGSREGKDGYTF TRBJ1-2 TRBV7-9
CASSEGARGGGAQETQYF TRBJ2-5 TRBV6-1
CASSYQPGQGEAFF TRBJ1-1 TRBV6-5